A single T cell receptor beta chain is shown here with its context. The sample originates from a study of blood T cell repertoires in COVID-19. Study details: Samples of COVID-19 (acute and convalescent) were obtained from the United States, Italy and Spain.

The data were produced by immunoSEQ multiplex PCR, yet TCRdb's version contains in-frame clones alone and is incomplete. The sample consists of a few hundred thousand clones, 81% of them appearing once. V was clipped by 6 bases and J by 12 bases, with 12 bases between them. Germline assignment: CDR1 MNHNY and CDR2 SVGAGI (reference sequence). The CDR3 has 12 amino acids. The specimen was peripheral blood. This sequence was found in a human donor with acute or convalescent COVID-19. The donor label of this sample is uncertain. V and J are TRBV6-6 and TRBJ1-6; D might be TRBD1 (5 bases). CDR3 bases: TGTGCCAGCAGCCACGGCAGGGAACCCCTCCACTTT. Amino acids: CASSHGREPLHF.